Listed below are T cell receptor beta chains from one sample, sequenced in a study of T cells in localized non-small cell lung cancer. Produced via immunoSEQ multiplex PCR; TCRdb's table is partial and in-frame only. The table includes 90,000 or so clones, about 91% detected once. The sequenced sample was peripheral blood, obtained before any cancer treatment. These receptors originate from a man aged 40 to 70 with stage I squamous cell lung carcinoma. Both conserved end residues are part of each CDR3. Each record gives: clone size, J gene, V gene, D gene, CDR3 DNA, CDR3 protein. The D gene is left open where the match is weak. Expanded clones get a size class; other rows say once, few or many, or leave the size out.

clone_size: .
j_call: TRBJ2-7
v_call: TRBV28
d_call: .
cdr3_nt: TGTGCCAGCAGTTTAATGACTAGTGGAGACTACGAGCAGTACTTC
cdr3_aa: CASSLMTSGDYEQYF

clone_size: few
j_call: TRBJ1-6
v_call: TRBV27
d_call: .
cdr3_nt: TGTGCCAGCAGTTTAAGTCAAGGGGCAGGGCGGTATTCACCCCTCCACTTT
cdr3_aa: CASSLSQGAGRYSPLHF

clone_size: .
j_call: TRBJ2-6
v_call: TRBV14
d_call: .
cdr3_nt: TGTGCCAGCAGCCAAGGGACTCCTGGGGCCAACGTCCTGACTTTC
cdr3_aa: CASSQGTPGANVLTF

clone_size: .
j_call: TRBJ1-2
v_call: TRBV6-5
d_call: .
cdr3_nt: TGTGCCAGCAGTTACTCGAAAAGGGAATGGTTCGGTGGCTACACCTTC
cdr3_aa: CASSYSKREWFGGYTF

clone_size: .
j_call: TRBJ1-5
v_call: TRBV5-8
d_call: .
cdr3_nt: TGTGCCAGCAGACGTCACGGTGTCATTACGGTCAGCAATCAGCCCCAGCATTTT
cdr3_aa: CASRRHGVITVSNQPQHF

clone_size: .
j_call: TRBJ2-2
v_call: TRBV7-2
d_call: TRBD1
cdr3_nt: TGTGCCAGCAGCTTAAAACATTCAGGGGGCATGTCCGGGGAGCTGTTTTTT
cdr3_aa: CASSLKHSGGMSGELFF

clone_size: .
j_call: TRBJ2-2
v_call: TRBV4-2
d_call: TRBD1
cdr3_nt: TGTGCCAGCAGCCAAGATCCATACAGGGGGTCTGGGGAGCTGTTTTTT
cdr3_aa: CASSQDPYRGSGELFF

clone_size: .
j_call: TRBJ1-2
v_call: TRBV28
d_call: TRBD1
cdr3_nt: TGTGCCAGCAGACTCATCCCTGGGACAGCGGGTTCTTATGGCTACACCTTC
cdr3_aa: CASRLIPGTAGSYGYTF

clone_size: .
j_call: TRBJ1-5
v_call: TRBV19
d_call: .
cdr3_nt: TGTGCCAGTAGTATAACGACCGGTAATCAGCCCCAGCATTTT
cdr3_aa: CASSITTGNQPQHF

clone_size: .
j_call: TRBJ1-1
v_call: TRBV5-4
d_call: TRBD1
cdr3_nt: TGTGCCAGCAGGGGACAGGGAAGATACTCTGAAGCTTTCTTT
cdr3_aa: CASRGQGRYSEAFF

clone_size: .
j_call: TRBJ2-7
v_call: TRBV6-5
d_call: .
cdr3_nt: TGTGCCAGCAGTTACTCACAGGAGGCACCCCACGAGCAGTACTTC
cdr3_aa: CASSYSQEAPHEQYF

clone_size: few
j_call: TRBJ1-1
v_call: TRBV30
d_call: .
cdr3_nt: TGTGCCTGGAGTGTAGTGGGACTGCTGAACACTGAAGCTTTCTTT
cdr3_aa: CAWSVVGLLNTEAFF

clone_size: .
j_call: TRBJ1-3
v_call: TRBV4-3
d_call: .
cdr3_nt: TGCGCCAGCAGCCAACAGGGGTATGGAAACACCATATATTTT
cdr3_aa: CASSQQGYGNTIYF

clone_size: .
j_call: TRBJ2-5
v_call: TRBV9
d_call: .
cdr3_nt: TGTGCCAGCAGCGTACGGGGAGAAGAGACCCAGTACTTC
cdr3_aa: CASSVRGEETQYF

clone_size: .
j_call: TRBJ2-1
v_call: TRBV7-9
d_call: .
cdr3_nt: TGTGCCAGCAGCTTGCAGGGATATGAGCAGTTCTTC
cdr3_aa: CASSLQGYEQFF

clone_size: .
j_call: TRBJ1-2
v_call: TRBV11-1
d_call: .
cdr3_nt: TGTGCCAGCAGCCTTCAAACTCAAGCTAACTATGGCTACACCTTC
cdr3_aa: CASSLQTQANYGYTF

clone_size: .
j_call: TRBJ1-2
v_call: TRBV6-1
d_call: .
cdr3_nt: TGTGCCAGCAGTGTTGTATTCAACTATGGCTACACCTTC
cdr3_aa: CASSVVFNYGYTF

clone_size: .
j_call: TRBJ1-6
v_call: TRBV27
d_call: .
cdr3_nt: TGTGCCAGCAGTAGGGACGGAAATTCACCCCTCCACTTT
cdr3_aa: CASSRDGNSPLHF

clone_size: .
j_call: TRBJ1-5
v_call: TRBV5-5
d_call: .
cdr3_nt: TGTGCCAGCAGCATAGACGGCACCGGGAGGGGCTCGACTCAGCCCCAGCATTTT
cdr3_aa: CASSIDGTGRGSTQPQHF

clone_size: .
j_call: TRBJ1-4
v_call: TRBV5-6
d_call: .
cdr3_nt: TGTGCCAGCAGGTTACAGGGTGCGGCTAATGAAAAACTGTTTTTT
cdr3_aa: CASRLQGAANEKLFF

clone_size: once
j_call: TRBJ1-1
v_call: TRBV5-1
d_call: .
cdr3_nt: TGCGCCAGCAGCCAGGACAGAATGAACACTGAAGCTTTCTTT
cdr3_aa: CASSQDRMNTEAFF

clone_size: .
j_call: TRBJ1-1
v_call: TRBV5-1
d_call: .
cdr3_nt: TGCGCCAGCAGCTCTTCAGGCAACACTGAAGCTTTCTTT
cdr3_aa: CASSSSGNTEAFF

clone_size: .
j_call: TRBJ2-1
v_call: TRBV5-1
d_call: TRBD2
cdr3_nt: TGCGCCAGCAGCCACGGACTAGCGGGGGCTTCCTACAATGAGCAGTTCTTC
cdr3_aa: CASSHGLAGASYNEQFF

clone_size: .
j_call: TRBJ2-7
v_call: TRBV7-8
d_call: .
cdr3_nt: TGTGCCAGCAGCTTAGTACCTACCCTAAATGAGCAGTACTTC
cdr3_aa: CASSLVPTLNEQYF

clone_size: .
j_call: TRBJ1-4
v_call: TRBV28
d_call: .
cdr3_nt: TGTGCCAGCACCACCCTCGGGGAAAAACTGTTTTTT
cdr3_aa: CASTTLGEKLFF

clone_size: .
j_call: TRBJ2-5
v_call: TRBV19
d_call: TRBD1
cdr3_nt: TGTGCCACCAGAGGACAGGGCGACGAGACCCAGTACTTC
cdr3_aa: CATRGQGDETQYF

clone_size: .
j_call: TRBJ1-1
v_call: TRBV5-4
d_call: .
cdr3_nt: TGTGCCAGCAGCCCTGGATCCTCTGGCCCGAACACTGAAGCTTTCTTT
cdr3_aa: CASSPGSSGPNTEAFF

clone_size: .
j_call: TRBJ2-7
v_call: TRBV4-1
d_call: .
cdr3_nt: TGCGCCAGCAGCCAAGGGCTAAGGGGCGGCGGGTCCAAAGCCTACGAGCAGTACTTC
cdr3_aa: CASSQGLRGGGSKAYEQYF

clone_size: .
j_call: TRBJ1-1
v_call: TRBV7-2
d_call: .
cdr3_nt: TGTGCCAGCAGCCTGGGCCTCCTGGGGAACACTGAAGCTTTCTTT
cdr3_aa: CASSLGLLGNTEAFF

clone_size: once
j_call: TRBJ2-2
v_call: TRBV25-1
d_call: .
cdr3_nt: TGTGCCAGCAGAGCCACCTCGGAGTCCGGGGAGCTGTTTTTT
cdr3_aa: CASRATSESGELFF

clone_size: .
j_call: TRBJ2-3
v_call: TRBV9
d_call: .
cdr3_nt: TGTGCCAGCAGCGGAGTAGGAGATACGCAGTATTTT
cdr3_aa: CASSGVGDTQYF

clone_size: .
j_call: TRBJ2-7
v_call: TRBV5-4
d_call: TRBD1
cdr3_nt: TGTGCCAGCAGCTTCCCGGGACAGGGGGCTTACGAGCAGTACTTC
cdr3_aa: CASSFPGQGAYEQYF

clone_size: .
j_call: TRBJ2-1
v_call: TRBV7-9
d_call: .
cdr3_nt: TGTGCCAGCAGCCCAATGGGACTCGATGAGCAGTTCTTC
cdr3_aa: CASSPMGLDEQFF

clone_size: .
j_call: TRBJ1-5
v_call: TRBV5-1
d_call: .
cdr3_nt: TGCGCCAGCAGCATGGAGGGCAATCAGCCCCAGCATTTT
cdr3_aa: CASSMEGNQPQHF

clone_size: .
j_call: TRBJ2-2
v_call: TRBV6-5
d_call: .
cdr3_nt: TGTGCCAGCAGTTACTCTAGAAAGAACACCGGGGAGCTGTTTTTT
cdr3_aa: CASSYSRKNTGELFF

clone_size: .
j_call: TRBJ2-4
v_call: TRBV5-1
d_call: .
cdr3_nt: TGCGCCAGCAGCTCTAGGGAGGCCCCTAGGGACATTCAGTACTTC
cdr3_aa: CASSSREAPRDIQYF

clone_size: .
j_call: TRBJ2-5
v_call: TRBV7-6
d_call: TRBD2
cdr3_nt: TGTGCCAGCAGCTCCCCGGGGGGGACCCAGTACTTC
cdr3_aa: CASSSPGGTQYF

clone_size: .
j_call: TRBJ2-7
v_call: TRBV5-1
d_call: TRBD1
cdr3_nt: TGCGCCAGCAGCGGGACAGGGGATTCTTTCTACGAGCAGTACTTC
cdr3_aa: CASSGTGDSFYEQYF

clone_size: .
j_call: TRBJ2-1
v_call: TRBV20-1
d_call: .
cdr3_nt: TGCAGTGCCACTGGACTGGGGTTTCGGTTCTTC
cdr3_aa: CSATGLGFRFF

clone_size: .
j_call: TRBJ1-2
v_call: TRBV28
d_call: TRBD1
cdr3_nt: TGTGCCAGTCGACAGGGTGGGAGTCCTAACTATGGCTACACCTTC
cdr3_aa: CASRQGGSPNYGYTF

clone_size: .
j_call: TRBJ2-5
v_call: TRBV14
d_call: TRBD1
cdr3_nt: TGTGCCAGCAGCATGGACAGGGTGTACCAAGAGACCCAGTACTTC
cdr3_aa: CASSMDRVYQETQYF

clone_size: .
j_call: TRBJ1-6
v_call: TRBV19
d_call: .
cdr3_nt: TGTGCCAGTAGTGCTTCTCAGTCTGGGGCTGGGAATTCACCCCTCCACTTT
cdr3_aa: CASSASQSGAGNSPLHF

clone_size: .
j_call: TRBJ2-1
v_call: TRBV5-4
d_call: .
cdr3_nt: TGTGCCAGCAGCACCGGGGGTAGGGGCTCCTACAATGAGCAGTTCTTC
cdr3_aa: CASSTGGRGSYNEQFF

clone_size: .
j_call: TRBJ1-1
v_call: TRBV7-9
d_call: .
cdr3_nt: TGTGCCAGCAGCTTGCAGGGACAAAAGAACACTGAAGCTTTCTTT
cdr3_aa: CASSLQGQKNTEAFF

clone_size: .
j_call: TRBJ1-1
v_call: TRBV5-3
d_call: .
cdr3_nt: TGTGCCAGAAGCTGTTCAGGGTACGGGAACACTGAAGCTTTCTTT
cdr3_aa: CARSCSGYGNTEAFF

clone_size: .
j_call: TRBJ1-2
v_call: TRBV10-3
d_call: .
cdr3_nt: TGTGCCATCAGTGAAAAGAGCGTAGCATATGGCTACACCTTC
cdr3_aa: CAISEKSVAYGYTF

clone_size: .
j_call: TRBJ2-7
v_call: TRBV6-1
d_call: .
cdr3_nt: TGTGCCAGCAGTGAAGTGGGGTCCTACGAGCAGTACTTC
cdr3_aa: CASSEVGSYEQYF

clone_size: .
j_call: TRBJ1-1
v_call: TRBV9
d_call: TRBD1
cdr3_nt: TGTGCCAGCAGGGCGGGACAGACGCGCGAAACTGAAGCTTTCTTT
cdr3_aa: CASRAGQTRETEAFF

clone_size: .
j_call: TRBJ1-5
v_call: TRBV6-5
d_call: .
cdr3_nt: TGTGCCAGCAGTTACTCGGGAGAAAATCAGCCCCAGCATTTT
cdr3_aa: CASSYSGENQPQHF

clone_size: few
j_call: TRBJ1-6
v_call: TRBV7-2
d_call: TRBD1
cdr3_nt: TGTGCCAGCAGAATAGGGGGCAGACTCAGACTTAATTCACCCCTCCACTTT
cdr3_aa: CASRIGGRLRLNSPLHF

clone_size: .
j_call: TRBJ2-7
v_call: TRBV6-5
d_call: TRBD1
cdr3_nt: TGTGCCAGCAGTTACTCGAAGACAGGGTCCTACGAGCAGTACTTC
cdr3_aa: CASSYSKTGSYEQYF

clone_size: .
j_call: TRBJ2-7
v_call: TRBV2
d_call: .
cdr3_nt: TGTGCCAGCAGTGAACAGGGGATTCTCTACGAGCAGTACTTC
cdr3_aa: CASSEQGILYEQYF